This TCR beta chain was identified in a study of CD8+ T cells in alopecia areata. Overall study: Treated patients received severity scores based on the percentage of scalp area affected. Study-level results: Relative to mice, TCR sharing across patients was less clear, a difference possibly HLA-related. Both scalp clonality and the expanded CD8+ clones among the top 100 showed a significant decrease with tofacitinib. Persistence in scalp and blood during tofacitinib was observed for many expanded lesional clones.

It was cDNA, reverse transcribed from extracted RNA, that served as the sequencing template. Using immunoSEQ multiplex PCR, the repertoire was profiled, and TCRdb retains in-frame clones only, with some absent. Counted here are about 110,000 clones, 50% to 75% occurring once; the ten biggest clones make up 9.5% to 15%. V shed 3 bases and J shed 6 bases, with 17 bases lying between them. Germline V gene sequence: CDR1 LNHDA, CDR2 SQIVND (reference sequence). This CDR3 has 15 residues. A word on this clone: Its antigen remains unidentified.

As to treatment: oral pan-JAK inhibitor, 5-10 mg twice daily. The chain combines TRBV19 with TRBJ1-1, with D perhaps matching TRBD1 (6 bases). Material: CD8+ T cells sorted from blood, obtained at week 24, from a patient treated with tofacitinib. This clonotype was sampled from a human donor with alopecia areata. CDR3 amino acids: CASSMGLGGRPEAFF. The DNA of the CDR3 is TGTGCCAGTAGTATGGGGTTGGGGGGCCGACCTGAAGCTTTCTTT.